Each of the 21 T cell receptor beta chains below was sequenced from the same sample in a study of blood T cell repertoires in COVID-19 (dated by TCRdb to 2020 to 2021). Preparation of the library involved the immunoSEQ multiplex PCR assay. In TCRdb, the immuneACCESS table is reduced to in-frame sequences with V and J assigned. These tables do not hold every clone; where another copy was compared, an unresolved V gene accounts for under half, and the others remain unexplained. The sample table contains 130,000 or so clones; only one count was recorded for approximately 88% of them. The ten largest account for 10% to 13% of the sample. Sequenced input: peripheral blood. These receptors were obtained from a man aged 60 to 69 with active or convalescent COVID-19.

This sequence joins TRBV10-3 and TRBJ2-7; 10 bases match TRBD1. The J segment lost 7 bases and the V segment lost 4 bases, leaving 7 bases of the junction unmatched. This CDR3 has 14 amino acids. Germline CDR1 ENHRY, CDR2 SYGVKD. CDR3 nucleotide sequence: TGTGCCATCAGTGGGGGGACAGGGGTGCAGGAGCAGTACTTC. Protein: CAISGGTGVQEQYF.

This CDR3 reads CASRGQGTLGNQPQHF. Here the CDR3 DNA reads TGTGCCAGCAGGGGACAGGGGACCTTGGGCAATCAGCCCCAGCATTTT. The genes are TRBV2 and TRBJ1-5, with TRBD1 matching over 10 bases. This CDR3 is built from 16 residues. Unmatched junction bases numbered 7, after V lost 6 bases and J lost 2 bases. Per germline, CDR1 SNHLY and CDR2 FYNNEI.

The V and J genes are TRBV6-5 and TRBJ2-6; D gene ambiguous. Germline values: CDR1 MNHEY, CDR2 SVGAGI. This CDR3 region has 16 residues. The V end was cut by 0 bases, the J end by 2 bases, with 8 bases between. The CDR3: CASSYSPTPGANVLTF. CDR3 coding DNA: TGTGCCAGCAGTTACTCGCCTACCCCTGGGGCCAACGTCCTGACTTTC.

The J gene is TRBJ2-5, the V gene TRBV7-3; weak D call: TRBD1 (6 bases). CDR1 and CDR2 from the germline V gene are SGHTA and FQGTGA. CDR3 length equals 15 residues. The V gene lost 5 bases and the J gene lost 4 bases, with 17 bases spanning the gap. The CDR3, as DNA: TGTGCCAGCAGCATCTCTGGACAGTGGGCAGAGACCCAGTACTTC. Translating it yields CASSISGQWAETQYF. The full variable domain, its missing parts supplied by reference TRBV7-3 and TRBJ2-5, is GAGVSQTPSNKVTEKGKYVELRCDPISGHTALYWYRQSLGQGPEFLIYFQGTGAADDSGLPNDRFFAVRPEGSVSTLKIQRTERGDSAVYLCASSISGQWAETQYFGPGTRLLVL.

The chain joins TRBV7-6 to TRBJ1-4; 7 nucleotides match TRBD1. This CDR3 spans 16 amino acids. Trimming at V came to 5 bases and at J to 8 bases, leaving 14 bases not matched to a gene. Germline CDR1 and CDR2: SGHVS and FNYEAQ. CDR3 in DNA: TGTGCCAGCAGCCTAAACGTACAGGGGCAGGGCGAAAAACTGTTTTTT. Its translation: CASSLNVQGQGEKLFF.

The CDR3 bases are TGTGCCAGCAGCGTAGGGTCTAGCGGCACAGATACGCAGTATTTT. Protein product: CASSVGSSGTDTQYF. This chain uses TRBV9 with TRBJ2-3, with a tentative D call TRBD2 (6 bases). The CDR3 has 15 residues. The V end lost 0 bases, the J end lost 1 base, and 9 bases lay between the germline ends. CDR1 is SGDLS, CDR2 YYNGEE, per germline.

The genes are TRBV27 and TRBJ2-7, with 9 bases lining up with TRBD1. The CDR3 has 17 amino acids. V was pared by 6 bases and J by 7 bases, with 19 bases of the junction left unmatched. Germline CDR1 MNHEY, CDR2 SMNVEV (reference sequence). CDR3 in DNA: TGTGCCAGCAGGCCCACCTCCCGGGACAGGGTTCGTTGGGAGCAGTACTTC. Amino acid sequence: CASRPTSRDRVRWEQYF.

This chain joins TRBV24-1 and TRBJ2-2; D gene ambiguous. Germline CDR1 is KGHDR and CDR2 is SFDVKD. The CDR3 consists of 14 residues. Trimming took off 8 bases at V and 2 bases at J, with 11 bases between the two ends. This CDR3 reads CATNSGRNTGELFF. The CDR3 DNA is TGTGCCACCAACAGTGGGCGAAACACCGGGGAGCTGTTTTTT.

This clone was picked up a small number of times. The rearrangement joins TRBV5-1 to TRBJ1-4, with 9 bases lining up with TRBD1. CDR3 length equals 15 residues. Germline CDR1 SGHRS, CDR2 YFSETQ. V shed 3 bases, J shed 8 bases, and the junction held 8 bases outside the gene matches. The CDR3 coding sequence is TGCGCCAGCAGCTACTCACAGGGGGCGCGGGAAAAACTGTTTTTT. Translation gives CASSYSQGAREKLFF.

The chain couples TRBV2 to TRBJ2-5; 7 bases map to TRBD2. Trimming cost V 8 bases and J 5 bases; bases outside gene matches: 14. The CDR3 totals 15 residues. Germline values: CDR1 SNHLY, CDR2 FYNNEI. The CDR3 spells CASGGSGMGVETQYF. CDR3 bases: TGTGCCAGCGGGGGGAGCGGGATGGGGGTGGAGACCCAGTACTTC.

The chain uses TRBV10-1 and TRBJ2-7; TRBD1 matches at 7 bases. Germline V lookup: CDR1 WNHNN, CDR2 SYGVQD (reference sequence). V lost 11 bases and J lost 1; bases outside the gene matches: 8. The CDR3 sequence is 13 residues long. CDR3 nucleotides: TGCGCCGCCCTGAGGGACAGTTCCTACGAGCAGTACTTC. This codes for CAALRDSSYEQYF.

The rearrangement uses TRBV28 and TRBJ1-1, with a possible D match to TRBD1 (6 bases). Between the trimmed V and J ends, which lost 3 bases and 0 bases, there was a span of 8 bases. Germline V gene lookup returns CDR1 MDHEN and CDR2 SYDVKM. The CDR3 is 14 amino acids. DNA of the CDR3: TGTGCCAGCAGTTTCGGGACAATGAACACTGAAGCTTTCTTT. It specifies CASSFGTMNTEAFF.

The chain employs TRBV5-1 and TRBJ2-5; 8 bases line up with TRBD1. Germline V gene sequence: CDR1 SGHRS, CDR2 YFSETQ. This CDR3 is built from 15 residues. Trimming removed 1 base from V and 4 bases from J; junction bases left unmatched: 6. DNA for the CDR3: TGCGCCAGCAGCTTGTCTACAGGGGGACTAGAGACCCAGTACTTC. This translates into CASSLSTGGLETQYF.

The CDR3 DNA reads TGTGCCAGCAGCCCGACAGGTTATAATGAAAAACTGTTTTTT. It codes for CASSPTGYNEKLFF. The chain links TRBV7-2 to TRBJ1-4; D is perhaps TRBD1 (6 bases). The CDR3 totals 14 residues. V was cut by 5 bases and J by 4 bases, with 11 bases left in between. Per the germline V gene, CDR1 is SGHTA and CDR2 is FQGNSA.

The chain links TRBV29-1 to TRBJ2-3, with TRBD1 identical over 8 bases. Germline V gene sequence: CDR1 SQVTM, CDR2 ANQGSEA. This CDR3 spans 15 amino acids. Germline trimming cut 7 bases from V and 1 base from J; bases unmatched to any gene: 10. CDR3 bases: TGCAGCGCGAGGACAGGGACTTGGGGCACAGATACGCAGTATTTT. This translates into CSARTGTWGTDTQYF.

This chain joins TRBV4-2 and TRBJ1-1; D is possibly TRBD1 (6 bases). V lost 1 base and J 3 bases, leaving 12 bases between the germline ends. Germline loops: CDR1 LGHNA, CDR2 YNFKEQ. The CDR3 sequence is 15 residues long. CDR3 sequence reads: CASSQATGWDTEAFF. The CDR3, as DNA: TGTGCCAGCAGCCAAGCGACAGGATGGGACACTGAAGCTTTCTTT.

This clone showed up just once. The rearrangement links TRBV25-1 to TRBJ1-5; 7 bases map to TRBD1. Germline V CDR1 and CDR2: MGHDK, SYGVNS. V shed 3 bases, J shed 2 bases, and the junction held 10 bases outside the gene matches. CDR3 length: 17 amino acids. In DNA, the CDR3 is TGTGCCAGCAGTGAGGGCGAGACAGGGTGGGGCAATCAGCCCCAGCATTTT. Its protein is CASSEGETGWGNQPQHF.

The J gene is TRBJ2-7, the V gene TRBV18, with 8 bases fitting TRBD1. From germline, CDR1 is KGHSH and CDR2 LQKENI. The length of the CDR3 is 14 residues. J lost 5 bases, V lost 0 bases, and 3 bases had no gene match. The chain's CDR3 is CASSPPGQEDEQYF. The DNA for the CDR3 is TGTGCCAGCTCACCACCGGGACAGGAGGACGAGCAGTACTTC.

The chain combines TRBV28 with TRBJ1-5; D gene uncertain. Trimming stripped 3 bases from V and 3 bases from J, with 9 bases between. CDR3 size: 14 residues. Looked up from germline, CDR1 is MDHEN and CDR2 is SYDVKM. The CDR3 DNA is TGTGCCAGCAGTTTGGTCAGAATCAATCAGCCCCAGCATTTT. As protein: CASSLVRINQPQHF.

This clone has only a few counts. This specimen includes other DNA sequences encoding the same CDR3. J is TRBJ1-1 and V is TRBV18; no reliable D call. Germline V gives CDR1 KGHSH, CDR2 LQKENI. This CDR3 spans 13 amino acids. Trimming pared 2 bases from V and 3 bases from J, leaving 7 bases between. The CDR3 bases are TGTGCCAGCTCACCAGTCGGTGACACTGAAGCTTTCTTT. This encodes CASSPVGDTEAFF.

In this sample, this clone turned up once. V gene TRBV5-4 combines with J gene TRBJ2-7; 14 nucleotides align to TRBD2. The CDR3 is made up of 17 amino acids. V trimming: 4 bases; J trimming: 0 bases; junction bases outside the gene matches: 6. Looked up from germline, CDR1 is SGHNT and CDR2 is YYREEE (reference sequence). The CDR3 sequence is CASSTPGTSGSSYEQYF. Here the CDR3 DNA reads TGTGCCAGCAGCACGCCCGGGACTAGCGGGAGCTCCTACGAGCAGTACTTC.